The entry below describes one TCR beta chain. Its target is not known. The CDR3 ends on some other residue instead of the conserved phenylalanine or tryptophan, so this is likely a read error. CDR3 length: 16 residues. The V end was cut by 4 bases, the J end by 5 bases, with 17 bases between. Germline loops: CDR1 SGHTA, CDR2 FQGTGA. TCRbeta libraries were built with three rounds of nested PCR, modified from ARM-PCR. TCRdb processed the multiplex PCR reads anew with MiXCR; each CDR3 protein has one entry. This table has about 43,000 distinct CDR3 sequences, roughly 60% appearing once. This sample was included in a study of tumor and adjacent non-tumor tissue in lung cancer. This sample's RNA came from whole unsorted tissue. Distant lung tissue was collected more than 3 cm away from the tumor edge. Newly diagnosed lung cancer patients had thoracic surgery in China, August–November 2014, without prior chemotherapy.

Study-wide results and caveats: Higher tumor TCR diversity was associated with shorter survival. Compared with tumor, normal lung showed significantly lower TCR diversity. Top 100 clones took a larger repertoire share in normal lung.

The material sequenced was distant non-tumor lung tissue. This sequence joins TRBV7-3 and TRBJ2-2, with D possibly being TRBD2 (5 bases). This clonotype was obtained from a man aged 45 to 65 with non-small cell lung cancer. The CDR3 DNA follows: TGTGCCAGCAGCTCTCCTAACGGGGTGGCGACCGGGGAGCTGTTTTAT. It specifies CASSSPNGVATGELFY.